These 5 T cell receptor beta chains originate from one sample sequenced in a study of shared clonotypes between healthy human individuals. Some clones are missing from TCRdb's copy, which holds only in-frame ones; the method was immunoSEQ multiplex PCR. The sample lists 2 million to 3 million clones, 93% occurring once. The sequenced sample was naive CD4+ T cells from PBMCs. This sample's subset: CD45RA+ positively selected. The receptors were sampled from a man younger than 35 in good health. Some clones in this sample may be carry-over from other donors' samples.

The chain combines TRBV5-1 with TRBJ2-5; D may correspond to TRBD1 or TRBD2 (5 bases each). CDR3 length: 16 amino acids. Per germline, CDR1 SGHRS and CDR2 YFSETQ. V lost 2 bases and J 2 bases, leaving 16 bases between the germline ends. Here the CDR3 reads CASSLLPGRVQETQYF. The CDR3 coding sequence is TGCGCCAGCAGCTTATTACCGGGACGAGTACAAGAGACCCAGTACTTC.

A single count supports this clone. This sequence joins TRBV29-1 and TRBJ1-2, with D possibly TRBD1 on 5 matching bases. Trimming took 1 base from V and 7 from J, leaving 19 bases between them. The germline CDR1 and CDR2 sequences are SQVTM and ANQGSEA. The CDR3 loop spans 15 amino acids. The CDR3 bases are TGCAGCGTTGAAGCAGGATTTGCCAGGGAAGCTGGCTACACCTTC. It translates to CSVEAGFAREAGYTF.

This rearrangement joins TRBV11-2 to TRBJ2-1; unclear D gene. The germline V and J ends were trimmed by 4 bases and 7 bases, with 11 bases remaining between them. In germline, CDR1 is SGHAT, CDR2 FQNNGV. CDR3 length: 13 residues. The CDR3 here is CASSSGGRNEQFF. Here the CDR3 DNA reads TGTGCCAGCAGCTCGGGTGGTCGTAATGAGCAGTTCTTC.

V gene TRBV11-1 combines with J gene TRBJ2-5; D is uncertain. V lost 1 base and J 5 bases, leaving 5 bases between the germline ends. The CDR3 length is 12 residues. Germline CDR1 SGHAT, CDR2 FQDESV (reference sequence). This CDR3 is CASSLVPETQYF. The CDR3 DNA reads TGTGCCAGCAGCTTAGTTCCGGAGACCCAGTACTTC.

This rearrangement joins TRBV7-2 to TRBJ2-5; 11 nucleotides line up with TRBD1. The CDR3 has 19 residues. V shed 5 bases and J 1 base; nucleotides not matched to a gene: 15. Germline loops: CDR1 SGHTA, CDR2 FQGNSA. CDR3 nucleotides: TGTGCCAGCAGCCGTCGCGGGACAGGGGGTAGCGGGAGCCAAGAGACCCAGTACTTC. Its protein product is CASSRRGTGGSGSQETQYF.